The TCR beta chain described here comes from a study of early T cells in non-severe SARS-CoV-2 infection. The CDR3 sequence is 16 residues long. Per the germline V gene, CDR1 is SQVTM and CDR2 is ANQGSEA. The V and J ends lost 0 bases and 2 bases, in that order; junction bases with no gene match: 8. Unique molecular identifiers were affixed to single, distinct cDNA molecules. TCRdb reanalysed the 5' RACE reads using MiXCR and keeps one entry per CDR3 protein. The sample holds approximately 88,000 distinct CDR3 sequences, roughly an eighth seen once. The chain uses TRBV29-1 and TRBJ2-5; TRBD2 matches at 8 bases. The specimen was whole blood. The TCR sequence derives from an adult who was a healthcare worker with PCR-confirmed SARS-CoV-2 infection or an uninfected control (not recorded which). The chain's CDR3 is CSVEDPSGGFQETQYF. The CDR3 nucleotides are TGCAGCGTTGAAGACCCCAGCGGGGGCTTTCAAGAGACCCAGTACTTC.